Listed below are T cell receptor beta chains from one sample, sequenced in a study of blood T cell repertoires in COVID-19. Assay: immunoSEQ multiplex PCR; the TCRdb copy retains only in-frame clones and omits some. The repertoire holds roughly 150,000 clones, roughly four fifths seen once, with 4% in the top ten. Sequenced sample: peripheral blood. All receptors derive from a woman of 80 years or more with acute or convalescent COVID-19. Each CDR3 is given with its conserved first and last residue. The D gene is left open where the match is weak. Not every row has a clone size; where given, it reads once, few, many or a size class.

d_gene: -
j_gene: TRBJ1-5
len: 15
abundance: -
v_gene: TRBV7-8
CDR3aa: CASSSTGDAGQPQHF
CDR3nt: TGTGCCAGCAGCTCGACAGGAGATGCCGGCCAGCCCCAGCATTTT

d_gene: TRBD1
j_gene: TRBJ2-1
len: 20
abundance: -
v_gene: TRBV6-6
CDR3aa: CASSYRAETGRLSYNNEQFF
CDR3nt: TGTGCCAGCAGCTATCGAGCTGAGACAGGGAGACTCAGTTACAACAATGAGCAGTTCTTC

d_gene: -
j_gene: TRBJ1-2
len: 12
abundance: -
v_gene: TRBV5-8
CDR3aa: CASSIGQGGYTF
CDR3nt: TGTGCCAGCAGCATCGGGCAGGGTGGCTACACCTTC

d_gene: -
j_gene: TRBJ1-1
len: 16
abundance: -
v_gene: TRBV28
CDR3aa: CASPPVTEQIDTEAFF
CDR3nt: TGTGCCAGCCCTCCGGTTACAGAACAGATCGACACTGAAGCTTTCTTT

d_gene: -
j_gene: TRBJ1-2
len: 15
abundance: -
v_gene: TRBV6-2/TRBV6-3
CDR3aa: CASSYSPDRSSGYTF
CDR3nt: TGTGCCAGCAGTTACTCCCCAGACAGGAGCTCTGGCTACACCTTC

d_gene: -
j_gene: TRBJ1-4
len: 12
abundance: many
v_gene: TRBV7-9
CDR3aa: CAGSDRAGKLFF
CDR3nt: TGTGCTGGCTCCGATAGGGCGGGAAAACTGTTTTTT

d_gene: -
j_gene: TRBJ1-1
len: 14
abundance: -
v_gene: TRBV9
CDR3aa: CASSARTENTEAFF
CDR3nt: TGTGCCAGCAGCGCCAGGACAGAAAACACTGAAGCTTTCTTT

d_gene: TRBD2
j_gene: TRBJ2-1
len: 16
abundance: -
v_gene: TRBV7-9
CDR3aa: CASSLNVASGYNEQFF
CDR3nt: TGTGCCAGCAGCTTAAATGTCGCTAGCGGTTACAATGAGCAGTTCTTC

d_gene: -
j_gene: TRBJ1-5
len: 16
abundance: few
v_gene: TRBV11-2
CDR3aa: CASSREGSGGNQPQHF
CDR3nt: TGTGCCAGCAGCCGAGAAGGCTCCGGGGGCAATCAGCCCCAGCATTTT

d_gene: TRBD2
j_gene: TRBJ2-3
len: 16
abundance: -
v_gene: TRBV2
CDR3aa: CASTGLAVSSTDTQYF
CDR3nt: TGTGCCAGCACCGGACTAGCGGTCTCTAGCACAGATACGCAGTATTTT

d_gene: -
j_gene: TRBJ1-2
len: 13
abundance: -
v_gene: TRBV24-1
CDR3aa: CATSLYTNYGYTF
CDR3nt: TGTGCCACCAGTCTTTATACTAACTATGGCTACACCTTC

d_gene: TRBD1
j_gene: TRBJ1-6
len: 14
abundance: -
v_gene: TRBV2
CDR3aa: CASSAGGGNSPLHF
CDR3nt: TGTGCCAGCAGTGCAGGGGGCGGAAATTCACCCCTCCACTTT

d_gene: -
j_gene: TRBJ2-7
len: 13
abundance: -
v_gene: TRBV27
CDR3aa: CASAPTGLYEQYF
CDR3nt: TGTGCCAGCGCCCCGACAGGACTCTACGAGCAGTACTTC

d_gene: TRBD1
j_gene: TRBJ1-2
len: 16
abundance: -
v_gene: TRBV11-2
CDR3aa: CASSLGPFRQGVGYTF
CDR3nt: TGTGCCAGCAGCTTAGGGCCCTTTAGGCAGGGGGTTGGCTACACCTTC

d_gene: TRBD2
j_gene: TRBJ2-3
len: 16
abundance: -
v_gene: TRBV7-2
CDR3aa: CASSLGLAGGTDTQYF
CDR3nt: TGTGCCAGCAGCTTAGGGCTAGCGGGGGGCACAGATACGCAGTATTTT

d_gene: TRBD1
j_gene: TRBJ1-5
len: 14
abundance: -
v_gene: TRBV19
CDR3aa: CASNLDRGGQPQHF
CDR3nt: TGTGCCAGTAATCTGGACAGGGGAGGTCAGCCCCAGCATTTT

d_gene: -
j_gene: TRBJ2-5
len: 17
abundance: -
v_gene: TRBV3-1/TRBV3-2
CDR3aa: CASSQDYPGATKETQYF
CDR3nt: TGTGCCAGCAGCCAAGATTACCCGGGAGCAACCAAAGAGACCCAGTACTTC

d_gene: TRBD2
j_gene: TRBJ2-1
len: 15
abundance: -
v_gene: TRBV5-1
CDR3aa: CASSPNGRAFDEQFF
CDR3nt: TGCGCCAGCAGCCCTAACGGGAGGGCCTTCGATGAGCAGTTCTTC

d_gene: TRBD1
j_gene: TRBJ1-5
len: 14
abundance: -
v_gene: TRBV7-9
CDR3aa: CASSYGQGGQPQHF
CDR3nt: TGTGCCAGCAGCTATGGACAGGGGGGTCAGCCCCAGCATTTT

d_gene: -
j_gene: TRBJ1-6
len: 16
abundance: -
v_gene: TRBV27
CDR3aa: CASSLGGGYYNSPLHF
CDR3nt: TGTGCCAGCAGTCTAGGCGGGGGATATTATAATTCACCCCTCCACTTT

d_gene: TRBD1
j_gene: TRBJ1-5
len: 15
abundance: -
v_gene: TRBV5-8
CDR3aa: CASSTGLTGEQPQHF
CDR3nt: TGTGCCAGCAGCACGGGTTTAACAGGGGAGCAGCCCCAGCATTTT

d_gene: TRBD1
j_gene: TRBJ1-5
len: 16
abundance: -
v_gene: TRBV6-1
CDR3aa: CASSDRDSYSNQPQHF
CDR3nt: TGTGCCAGCAGTGACCGGGACAGTTATAGCAATCAGCCCCAGCATTTT

d_gene: -
j_gene: TRBJ1-2
len: 15
abundance: -
v_gene: TRBV2
CDR3aa: CASSAGSARGRGYTF
CDR3nt: TGTGCCAGCAGTGCCGGTTCGGCTAGGGGTAGAGGCTACACCTTC

d_gene: -
j_gene: TRBJ1-6
len: 14
abundance: -
v_gene: TRBV6-5
CDR3aa: CASSSGVVDSPLHF
CDR3nt: TGTGCCAGCAGCTCCGGGGTCGTTGATTCACCCCTCCACTTT

d_gene: TRBD2
j_gene: TRBJ2-7
len: 16
abundance: -
v_gene: TRBV5-1
CDR3aa: CASSLPLLAGDYEQYF
CDR3nt: TGCGCCAGCAGCTTGCCGTTACTAGCGGGGGACTACGAGCAGTACTTC

d_gene: -
j_gene: TRBJ1-4
len: 15
abundance: -
v_gene: TRBV15
CDR3aa: CATSRDGVGDEKLFF
CDR3nt: TGTGCCACCAGCAGAGATGGGGTAGGGGATGAAAAACTGTTTTTT

d_gene: TRBD2
j_gene: TRBJ2-3
len: 15
abundance: -
v_gene: TRBV27
CDR3aa: CASTSGTTTTDTQYF
CDR3nt: TGTGCCAGCACCTCCGGGACTACGACCACAGATACGCAGTATTTT

d_gene: -
j_gene: TRBJ1-1
len: 14
abundance: -
v_gene: TRBV18
CDR3aa: CASSLRDMNTEAFF
CDR3nt: TGTGCCAGCTCACTCAGGGACATGAACACTGAAGCTTTCTTT

d_gene: TRBD1
j_gene: TRBJ1-2
len: 16
abundance: -
v_gene: TRBV5-4
CDR3aa: CASSLGDRGWKYGYTF
CDR3nt: TGTGCCAGCAGCTTGGGCGACAGGGGCTGGAAGTATGGCTACACCTTC

d_gene: -
j_gene: TRBJ2-3
len: 18
abundance: -
v_gene: TRBV5-8
CDR3aa: CASGLEGEVESRADTQYF
CDR3nt: TGTGCCAGCGGACTGGAAGGGGAGGTGGAATCGAGGGCAGATACGCAGTATTTT

d_gene: -
j_gene: TRBJ2-7
len: 13
abundance: few
v_gene: TRBV5-1
CDR3aa: CASSLSGSEVQYF
CDR3nt: TGCGCCAGCAGCTTGAGCGGGTCTGAAGTGCAGTACTTC

d_gene: TRBD2
j_gene: TRBJ2-3
len: 19
abundance: -
v_gene: TRBV11-2
CDR3aa: CASSFRTSGLITSTDTQYF
CDR3nt: TGTGCCAGCAGCTTCCGAACTAGCGGGCTTATTACTAGCACAGATACGCAGTATTTT

d_gene: TRBD2
j_gene: TRBJ2-5
len: 17
abundance: -
v_gene: TRBV7-6
CDR3aa: CASSPLAGGQGQETQYF
CDR3nt: TGTGCCAGCAGCCCTTTGGCGGGGGGTCAGGGACAAGAGACCCAGTACTTC

d_gene: TRBD2
j_gene: TRBJ2-7
len: 15
abundance: -
v_gene: TRBV4-1
CDR3aa: CASSRLTSSLYEQYF
CDR3nt: TGCGCCAGCAGCCGTTTGACTAGCAGCCTCTACGAGCAGTACTTC

d_gene: TRBD1
j_gene: TRBJ2-2
len: 14
abundance: -
v_gene: TRBV9
CDR3aa: CASRWDRGSGELFF
CDR3nt: TGTGCCAGCCGATGGGACAGGGGATCCGGGGAGCTGTTTTTT

d_gene: -
j_gene: TRBJ1-1
len: 14
abundance: -
v_gene: TRBV4-1
CDR3aa: CASSPYEGLTEAFF
CDR3nt: TGCGCCAGCAGCCCCTACGAGGGACTCACTGAAGCTTTCTTT

d_gene: -
j_gene: TRBJ2-7
len: 18
abundance: -
v_gene: TRBV2
CDR3aa: CASNQLPENRARPYEQYF
CDR3nt: TGTGCCAGCAACCAACTCCCCGAAAACAGGGCCCGACCCTACGAGCAGTACTTC

d_gene: TRBD2
j_gene: TRBJ2-5
len: 15
abundance: -
v_gene: TRBV28
CDR3aa: CASSAPGGPQETQYF
CDR3nt: TGTGCCAGCAGTGCCCCGGGGGGGCCCCAAGAGACCCAGTACTTC

d_gene: -
j_gene: TRBJ2-7
len: 13
abundance: -
v_gene: TRBV18
CDR3aa: CASSPTGVDEQYF
CDR3nt: TGTGCCAGCTCACCAACGGGGGTCGACGAGCAGTACTTC

d_gene: -
j_gene: TRBJ2-5
len: 13
abundance: -
v_gene: TRBV5-4
CDR3aa: CASKGASQETQYF
CDR3nt: TGTGCCAGCAAAGGAGCTAGCCAGGAGACCCAGTACTTC

d_gene: -
j_gene: TRBJ1-4
len: 14
abundance: -
v_gene: TRBV14
CDR3aa: CASSQLGEGEKLFF
CDR3nt: TGTGCCAGCAGCCAACTGGGTGAGGGCGAAAAACTGTTTTTT

d_gene: -
j_gene: TRBJ1-5
len: 15
abundance: few
v_gene: TRBV19
CDR3aa: CASSITGYLNQPQHF
CDR3nt: TGTGCCAGTAGTATAACAGGGTACTTGAATCAGCCCCAGCATTTT

d_gene: -
j_gene: TRBJ1-1
len: 14
abundance: few
v_gene: TRBV5-4
CDR3aa: CASSSATGKVEAFF
CDR3nt: TGTGCCAGCAGCTCAGCTACAGGGAAGGTTGAAGCTTTCTTT

d_gene: -
j_gene: TRBJ1-1
len: 11
abundance: -
v_gene: TRBV10-3
CDR3aa: CAISDLIEAFF
CDR3nt: TGTGCCATCAGTGACTTAATTGAAGCTTTCTTT

d_gene: -
j_gene: TRBJ1-1
len: 13
abundance: -
v_gene: TRBV19
CDR3aa: CASSIPGNTEAFF
CDR3nt: TGTGCCAGTAGTATCCCAGGTAACACTGAAGCTTTCTTT

d_gene: -
j_gene: TRBJ2-3
len: 15
abundance: -
v_gene: TRBV18
CDR3aa: CASSPGGSRGDTQYF
CDR3nt: TGTGCCAGCTCACCAGGGGGGTCCCGGGGAGATACGCAGTATTTT

d_gene: -
j_gene: TRBJ1-2
len: 15
abundance: -
v_gene: TRBV28
CDR3aa: CASSSGQPLNYGYTF
CDR3nt: TGTGCCAGCAGTTCTGGACAGCCCCTTAACTATGGCTACACCTTC